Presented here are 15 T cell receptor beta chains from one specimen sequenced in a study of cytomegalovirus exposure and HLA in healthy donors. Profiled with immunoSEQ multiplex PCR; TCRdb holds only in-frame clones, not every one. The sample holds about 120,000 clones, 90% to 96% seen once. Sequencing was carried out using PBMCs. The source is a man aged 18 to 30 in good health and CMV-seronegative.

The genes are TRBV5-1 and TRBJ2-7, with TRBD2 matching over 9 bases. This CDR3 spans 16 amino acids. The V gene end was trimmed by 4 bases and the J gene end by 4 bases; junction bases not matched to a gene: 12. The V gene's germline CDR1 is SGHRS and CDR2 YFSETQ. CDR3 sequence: CASSPHGGRAIYEQYF. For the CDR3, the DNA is TGCGCCAGCAGCCCTCATGGCGGGAGGGCCATTTACGAGCAGTACTTC.

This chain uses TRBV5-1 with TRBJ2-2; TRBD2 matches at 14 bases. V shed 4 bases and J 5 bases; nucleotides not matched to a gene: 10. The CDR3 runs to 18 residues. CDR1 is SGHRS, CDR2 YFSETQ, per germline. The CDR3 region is CASSRGTSGSYKTGELFF. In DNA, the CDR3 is TGCGCCAGCAGCCGAGGGACTAGCGGGAGTTATAAGACCGGGGAGCTGTTTTTT.

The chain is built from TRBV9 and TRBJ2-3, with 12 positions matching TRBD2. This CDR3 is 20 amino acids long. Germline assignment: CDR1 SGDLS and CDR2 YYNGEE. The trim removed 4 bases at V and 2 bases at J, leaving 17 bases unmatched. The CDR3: CASSPRQGASGRANTDTQYF. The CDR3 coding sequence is TGTGCCAGCAGCCCTCGCCAGGGAGCTAGCGGGAGGGCGAACACAGATACGCAGTATTTT.

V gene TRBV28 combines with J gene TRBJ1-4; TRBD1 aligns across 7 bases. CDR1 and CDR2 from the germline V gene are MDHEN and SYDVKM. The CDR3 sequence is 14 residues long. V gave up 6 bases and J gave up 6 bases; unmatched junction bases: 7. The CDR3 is CASSPTGRDEKLFF. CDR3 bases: TGTGCCAGCAGCCCGACAGGGAGAGATGAAAAACTGTTTTTT.

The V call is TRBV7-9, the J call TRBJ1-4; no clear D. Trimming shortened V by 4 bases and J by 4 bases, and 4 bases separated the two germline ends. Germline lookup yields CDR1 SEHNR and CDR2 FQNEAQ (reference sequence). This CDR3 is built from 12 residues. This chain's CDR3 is CASSYGNEKLFF. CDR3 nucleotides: TGTGCCAGCAGCTACGGTAATGAAAAACTGTTTTTT.

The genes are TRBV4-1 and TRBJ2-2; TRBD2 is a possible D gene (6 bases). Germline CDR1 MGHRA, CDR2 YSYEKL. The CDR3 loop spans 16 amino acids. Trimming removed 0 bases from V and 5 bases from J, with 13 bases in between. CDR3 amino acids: CASSQEGGGDTGELFF. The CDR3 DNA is TGCGCCAGCAGCCAAGAGGGGGGTGGTGATACCGGGGAGCTGTTTTTT.

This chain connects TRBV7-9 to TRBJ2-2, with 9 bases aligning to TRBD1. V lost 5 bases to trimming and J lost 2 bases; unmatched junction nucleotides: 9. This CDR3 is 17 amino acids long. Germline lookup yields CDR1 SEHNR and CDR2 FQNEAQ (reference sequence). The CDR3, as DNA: TGTGCCAGCAGCCCCCTGGCGGGACAGGGAAACACCGGGGAGCTGTTTTTT. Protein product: CASSPLAGQGNTGELFF.

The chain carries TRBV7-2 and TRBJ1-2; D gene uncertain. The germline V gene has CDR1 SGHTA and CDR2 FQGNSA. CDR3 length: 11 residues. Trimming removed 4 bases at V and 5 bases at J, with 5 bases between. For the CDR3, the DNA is TGTGCCAGCAGCTATGCGTATGGCTACACCTTC. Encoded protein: CASSYAYGYTF.

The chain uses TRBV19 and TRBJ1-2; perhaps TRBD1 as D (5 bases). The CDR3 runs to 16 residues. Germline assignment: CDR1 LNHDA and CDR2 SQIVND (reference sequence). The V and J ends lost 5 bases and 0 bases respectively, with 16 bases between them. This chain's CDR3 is CASSSGRASSNYGYTF. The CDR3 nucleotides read TGTGCCAGTAGTTCGGGCAGGGCCTCATCTAACTATGGCTACACCTTC. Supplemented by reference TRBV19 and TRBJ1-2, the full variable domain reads DGGITQSPKYLFRKEGQNVTLSCEQNLNHDAMYWYRQDPGQGLRLIYYSQIVNDFQKGDIAEGYSVSREKKESFPLTVTSAQKNPTAFYLCASSSGRASSNYGYTFGSGTRLTVV.

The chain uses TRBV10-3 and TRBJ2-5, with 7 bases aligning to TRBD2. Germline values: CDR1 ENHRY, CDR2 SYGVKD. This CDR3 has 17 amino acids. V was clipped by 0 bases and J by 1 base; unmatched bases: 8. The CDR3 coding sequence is TGTGCCATCAGTGAGTCTCAGCAGCGGGGAGCCCAAGAGACCCAGTACTTC. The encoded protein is CAISESQQRGAQETQYF.

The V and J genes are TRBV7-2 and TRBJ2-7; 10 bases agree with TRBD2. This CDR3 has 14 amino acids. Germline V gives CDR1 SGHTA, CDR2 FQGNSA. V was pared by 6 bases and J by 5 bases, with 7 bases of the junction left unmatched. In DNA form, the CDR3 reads TGTGCCAGCAGGCCGGGACTAGCGTACCACGAGCAGTACTTC. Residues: CASRPGLAYHEQYF.

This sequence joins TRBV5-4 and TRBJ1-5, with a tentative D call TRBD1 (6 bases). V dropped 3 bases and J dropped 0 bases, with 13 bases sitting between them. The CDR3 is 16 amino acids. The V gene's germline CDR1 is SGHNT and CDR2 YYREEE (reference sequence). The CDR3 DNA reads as TGTGCCAGCAGCTGGACAGATGGGCTTAGCAATCAGCCCCAGCATTTT. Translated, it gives CASSWTDGLSNQPQHF.

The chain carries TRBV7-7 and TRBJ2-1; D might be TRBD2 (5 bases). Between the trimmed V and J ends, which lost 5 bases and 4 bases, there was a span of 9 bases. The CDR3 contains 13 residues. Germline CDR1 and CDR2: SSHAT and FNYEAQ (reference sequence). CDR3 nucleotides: TGTGCCAGCAGCCCGCCGGGGTACAATGAGCAGTTCTTC. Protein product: CASSPPGYNEQFF.

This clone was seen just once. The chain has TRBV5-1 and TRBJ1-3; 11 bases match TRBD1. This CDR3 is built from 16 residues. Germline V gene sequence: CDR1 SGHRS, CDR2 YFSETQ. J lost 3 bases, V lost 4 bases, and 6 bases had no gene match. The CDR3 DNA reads TGCGCCAGCAGCCCCTGGACAGGGGGCAATGGAAACACCATATATTTT. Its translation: CASSPWTGGNGNTIYF.

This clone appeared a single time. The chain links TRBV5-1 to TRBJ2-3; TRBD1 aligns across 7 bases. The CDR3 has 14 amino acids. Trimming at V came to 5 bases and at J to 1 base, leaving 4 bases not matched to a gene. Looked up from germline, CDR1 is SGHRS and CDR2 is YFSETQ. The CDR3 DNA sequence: TGCGCCAGCAGGGTGGGGACAGGCACAGATACGCAGTATTTT. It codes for CASRVGTGTDTQYF.